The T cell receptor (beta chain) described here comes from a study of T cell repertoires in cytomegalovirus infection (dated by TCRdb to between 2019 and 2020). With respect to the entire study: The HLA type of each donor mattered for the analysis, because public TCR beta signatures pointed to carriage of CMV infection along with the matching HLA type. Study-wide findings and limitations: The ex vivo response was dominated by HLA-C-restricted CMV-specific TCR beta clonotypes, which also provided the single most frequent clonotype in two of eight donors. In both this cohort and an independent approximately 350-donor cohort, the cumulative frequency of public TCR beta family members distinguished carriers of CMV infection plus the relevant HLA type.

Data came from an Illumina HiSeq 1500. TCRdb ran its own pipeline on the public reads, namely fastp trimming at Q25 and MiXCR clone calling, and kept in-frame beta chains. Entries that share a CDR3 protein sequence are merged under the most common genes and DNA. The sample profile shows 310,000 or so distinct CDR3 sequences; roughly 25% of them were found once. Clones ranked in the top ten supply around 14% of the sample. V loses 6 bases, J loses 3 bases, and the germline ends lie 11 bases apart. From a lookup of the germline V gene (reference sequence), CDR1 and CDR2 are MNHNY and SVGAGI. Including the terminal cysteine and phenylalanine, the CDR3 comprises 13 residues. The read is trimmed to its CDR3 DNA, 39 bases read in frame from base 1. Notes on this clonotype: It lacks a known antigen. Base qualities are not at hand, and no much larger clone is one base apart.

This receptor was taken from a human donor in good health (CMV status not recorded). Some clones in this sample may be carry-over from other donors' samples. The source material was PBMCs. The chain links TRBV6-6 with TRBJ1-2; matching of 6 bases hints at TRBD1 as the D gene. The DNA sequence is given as TGTGCCAGCAGACCGGGACATGACTATGGCTACACCTTC. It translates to CASRPGHDYGYTF.